The clone carrying this TCR beta chain was detected only once. The V and J ends lost 4 bases and 5 bases respectively, with 9 bases between them. Germline V gene lookup returns CDR1 KGHSH and CDR2 LQKENI. This CDR3 contains 13 residues. The source of the sample is a study of shared clonotypes between healthy human individuals. An even split of each subset's genomic DNA across several immunoSEQ plates was performed. Method: immunoSEQ multiplex PCR; TCRdb's copy keeps in-frame clones and lacks some. The table has a few million clones, approximately 95% seen once. The sample comprised naive CD4+ T cells from PBMCs. Subset specified: CD45RA+ positively selected. This sequence originates from a man younger than 35 in good health. Some clones in this sample may be carry-over from other donors' samples. The gene calls are TRBV18 and TRBJ1-5, with no clear D. CDR3 sequence: CASSLREDQPQHF. The CDR3 DNA reads TGTGCCAGCTCACTCCGTGAAGATCAGCCCCAGCATTTT.